Below, 32 T cell receptor beta chains from the same sample are listed, as sequenced in a study of CD8+ T cells in alopecia areata. Extracted from the samples, RNA was reverse transcribed into cDNA to serve as the sequencing template. Measured with immunoSEQ multiplex PCR; TCRdb has only the in-frame clones, and not every one. The sample has over 150,000 clones, roughly 64% seen once. As for treatment: oral pan-JAK inhibitor, 5-10 mg twice daily. The specimen was CD4+ T cells sorted from blood, collected at week 24, from a patient treated with tofacitinib. The receptors derive from a human donor with alopecia areata.

The V and J genes are TRBV29-1 and TRBJ1-2; D might be TRBD1 (6 bases). Germline CDR1 is SQVTM and CDR2 is ANQGSEA. V was trimmed by 6 bases and J by 3 bases, leaving 11 bases between them. The CDR3 length is 12 residues. The CDR3 DNA is TGCAGCGTCCAGACAGGCCACTATGGCTACACCTTC. As protein: CSVQTGHYGYTF.

This rearrangement joins TRBV15 to TRBJ2-1, with 7 bases that match TRBD2. This CDR3 is 14 amino acids long. V gave up 5 bases and J gave up 6 bases; unmatched junction bases: 7. Germline V gives CDR1 LNHNV, CDR2 YYDKDF (reference sequence). The CDR3 DNA sequence: TGTGCCACCAGCCCAGGACTAGTCGGCAATGAGCAGTTCTTC. As protein: CATSPGLVGNEQFF.

V is TRBV4-2 and J is TRBJ2-1; D remains ambiguous. Per germline, CDR1 LGHNA and CDR2 YNFKEQ. The CDR3 covers 14 residues. With 0 bases removed from V and 8 bases from J, the gap between germline ends came to 11 bases. The CDR3 bases are TGTGCCAGCAGCCAAGAGAGGTCCAGGTATGAGCAGTTCTTC. Translation gives CASSQERSRYEQFF.

This sequence joins TRBV29-1 and TRBJ2-5, with D possibly matching TRBD1 (6 bases). Between the trimmed V and J ends, which lost 4 bases and 2 bases, there was a span of 11 bases. CDR3 length: 13 amino acids. CDR1 and CDR2 from the germline V gene are SQVTM and ANQGSEA. The chain's CDR3 is CSVAVGTQETQYF. CDR3 DNA sequence: TGCAGCGTTGCCGTGGGGACACAAGAGACCCAGTACTTC.

The V gene is TRBV27, the J gene TRBJ2-3; TRBD2 matches at 9 bases. V lost 6 bases, J lost 8 bases, and 18 bases stayed unmatched. Germline loops: CDR1 MNHEY, CDR2 SMNVEV (reference sequence). This CDR3 spans 17 amino acids. The CDR3 sequence is CASRKTRLAGDAGTQYF. In nucleotides, the CDR3 is TGTGCCAGCAGGAAGACTCGTTTAGCGGGAGACGCCGGTACGCAGTATTTT.

This clone was found a few times. The V and J genes are TRBV29-1 and TRBJ2-5; TRBD2 agrees at 7 bases. This CDR3 is built from 13 residues. V was clipped by 3 bases and J by 3 bases; unmatched bases: 4. The germline V gene has CDR1 SQVTM and CDR2 ANQGSEA. This CDR3 is CSVERGGEETQYF. The CDR3 nucleotides read TGCAGCGTTGAGAGGGGAGGGGAAGAGACCCAGTACTTC.

The V call is TRBV7-2, the J call TRBJ2-7; TRBD1 might be the D (5 bases). The CDR3 spans 16 residues. Between the trimmed V and J ends, which lost 1 base and 3 bases, there was a span of 16 bases. The germline V gene encodes CDR1 SGHTA and CDR2 FQGNSA. CDR3: CASSLGGGRADYEQYF. The CDR3 nucleotides read TGTGCCAGCAGCTTAGGGGGTGGCAGGGCCGACTACGAGCAGTACTTC. Combining the CDR3 with reference TRBV7-2 and TRBJ2-7 gives the whole variable domain GAGVSQSPSNKVTEKGKDVELRCDPISGHTALYWYRQSLGQGLEFLIYFQGNSAPDKSGLPSDRFSAERTGGSVSTLTIQRTQQEDSAVYLCASSLGGGRADYEQYFGPGTRLTVT.

The chain links TRBV7-9 to TRBJ2-7; 11 nucleotides agree with TRBD2. CDR1 and CDR2 (germline): SEHNR, FQNEAQ (reference sequence). Losses at the gene ends were 5 bases for V and 4 bases for J; bases not matched to a gene: 7. This CDR3 region has 15 residues. CDR3 region: CASSIWGTSGYEQYF. In DNA form, the CDR3 reads TGTGCCAGCAGCATTTGGGGGACTAGCGGTTACGAGCAGTACTTC.

This clone was seen only a few times. DNA of the CDR3: TGTGCCATCAGCGCCGGGGGCGGCTACGAGCAGTACTTC. Residues: CAISAGGGYEQYF. This chain joins TRBV10-3 and TRBJ2-7; D is tentatively TRBD1 or TRBD2 (6 bases each). The CDR3 extends over 13 amino acids. Trimming took 6 bases from V and 3 from J, leaving 12 bases between them. Germline V gene data show CDR1 as ENHRY and CDR2 as SYGVKD.

The V and J genes are TRBV18 and TRBJ2-5, with D possibly TRBD2 on 6 matching bases. V shed 1 base and J shed 3 bases, with 6 bases lying between them. Germline values: CDR1 KGHSH, CDR2 LQKENI. This CDR3 is 13 amino acids long. The CDR3 DNA sequence: TGTGCCAGCTCACCACTAGCGGAAGAGACCCAGTACTTC. This gives the protein CASSPLAEETQYF.

This rearrangement joins TRBV10-3 to TRBJ2-1; possible D gene TRBD2, 5 bases. V lost 6 bases to trimming and J lost 5 bases, with 8 bases between them. The CDR3 runs to 12 residues. CDR1 and CDR2 (germline): ENHRY, SYGVKD. The CDR3 DNA sequence: TGTGCCATCAGGACGGGGAACAATGAGCAGTTCTTC. This codes for CAIRTGNNEQFF.

The V gene is TRBV28, the J gene TRBJ2-5, with a weak D call TRBD2 (6 bases). CDR1 is MDHEN, CDR2 SYDVKM, per germline. This CDR3 spans 11 amino acids. V was trimmed by 4 bases and J by 7 bases, leaving 7 bases between them. The CDR3 bases are TGTGCCAGCAGTTCGCGGGGGACCCAGTACTTC. It yields the protein CASSSRGTQYF. The whole variable domain, remainder taken from reference TRBV28 and TRBJ2-5, is DVKVTQSSRYLVKRTGEKVFLECVQDMDHENMFWYRQDPGLGLRLIYFSYDVKMKEKGDIPEGYSVSREKKERFSLILESASTNQTSMYLCASSSRGTQYFGPGTRLLVL.

J is TRBJ2-3 and V is TRBV14; D remains unclear. Germline V gene sequence: CDR1 SGHDN, CDR2 FVKESK. V lost 0 bases and J lost 3, with 16 bases in between. The CDR3 extends over 17 amino acids. CDR3 bases: TGTGCCAGCAGCCAAGATAATGGGGTCTTAGTTACAGATACGCAGTATTTT. Its translation: CASSQDNGVLVTDTQYF.

This clone has more than one count but fewer than ten. V usage is TRBV5-1 and J usage is TRBJ2-7; D not certain. Germline values: CDR1 SGHRS, CDR2 YFSETQ. CDR3 length: 16 residues. Deletions cut 0 bases from V and 1 base from J, with 14 bases between. CDR3 sequence reads: CASSLGALDGSYEQYF. In nucleotides, the CDR3 is TGCGCCAGCAGCTTGGGTGCTCTGGACGGGTCCTACGAGCAGTACTTC.

V gene TRBV5-1 combines with J gene TRBJ2-5; TRBD2 aligns across 12 bases. Per germline, CDR1 SGHRS and CDR2 YFSETQ. The CDR3 contains 17 residues. With V trimmed by 4 bases and J by 1 base, 8 bases remained unmatched. This CDR3 reads CASSRGLAGPIQETQYF. Here the CDR3 DNA reads TGCGCCAGCAGCCGAGGACTAGCGGGACCAATCCAAGAGACCCAGTACTTC.

The chain is built from TRBV27 and TRBJ2-1; D uncertain. Trimming shortened V by 6 bases and J by 5 bases, and 5 bases separated the two germline ends. CDR3 size: 11 residues. Germline CDR1 reads MNHEY; CDR2 reads SMNVEV (reference sequence). The CDR3 protein is CASSLHNEQFF. The CDR3 region has the DNA TGTGCCAGCAGCCTACACAATGAGCAGTTCTTC.

This clone occurred a few times. J is TRBJ2-1 and V is TRBV10-3; 12 nucleotides agree with TRBD2. The length of the CDR3 is 16 residues. The germline V gene has CDR1 ENHRY and CDR2 SYGVKD. V shed 4 bases and J 2 bases; nucleotides not matched to a gene: 3. The CDR3 region is CAISVRTSGTYNEQFF. The CDR3 DNA follows: TGTGCCATCAGTGTACGGACTAGCGGGACCTACAATGAGCAGTTCTTC.

This clone was recorded once. This chain uses TRBV6-5 with TRBJ2-1; a weak D match, TRBD2 (6 bases). The CDR3 contains 13 residues. The germline gives CDR1 MNHEY, CDR2 SVGAGI. Trimming left V 5 bases short and J 9 bases short, with 14 bases between. This CDR3 reads CASSTPRRVEQFF. In nucleotides, the CDR3 is TGTGCCAGCAGTACCCCTAGGAGGGTTGAGCAGTTCTTC.

This sequence joins TRBV4-2 and TRBJ2-3; 8 nucleotides match TRBD2. Unmatched junction bases numbered 9, after V lost 5 bases and J lost 2 bases. Germline lookup yields CDR1 LGHNA and CDR2 YNFKEQ. The CDR3 extends over 16 amino acids. The CDR3 here is CASSDDGGGTTDTQYF. CDR3 sequence (DNA): TGTGCCAGCAGCGACGACGGCGGGGGGACCACAGATACGCAGTATTTT.

The chain carries TRBV11-2 and TRBJ1-2; D remains unclear. CDR3 length: 15 amino acids. Germline lookup yields CDR1 SGHAT and CDR2 FQNNGV. The V end lost 3 bases, the J end lost 1 base, and 12 bases lay between the germline ends. The CDR3 DNA follows: TGTGCCAGCAGCTTCGAAGGGTCGAGTAACTATGGCTACACCTTC. The encoded protein is CASSFEGSSNYGYTF.

The rearrangement links TRBV11-2 to TRBJ2-6, with D uncertain. Germline CDR1 reads SGHAT; CDR2 reads FQNNGV. V was trimmed by 5 bases and J by 0 bases, leaving 8 bases between them. The CDR3 runs 15 residues. The CDR3 region is CASSPHSSGANVLTF. The CDR3 DNA follows: TGTGCCAGCAGCCCTCACAGCTCTGGGGCCAACGTCCTGACTTTC.

The V call is TRBV5-1, the J call TRBJ2-6; D is ambiguous. This CDR3 region has 15 residues. V was trimmed by 1 base and J by 2 bases, leaving 7 bases between them. Germline assignment: CDR1 SGHRS and CDR2 YFSETQ. The CDR3 loop reads CASSLFGAGANVLTF. The DNA for the CDR3 is TGCGCCAGCAGCTTGTTTGGGGCTGGGGCCAACGTCCTGACTTTC.

This clone was recorded a few times. The rearrangement joins TRBV5-6 to TRBJ1-6, with 7 bases lining up with TRBD1. V lost 0 bases and J lost 16; bases outside the gene matches: 1. The CDR3 sequence is 11 residues long. The germline gives CDR1 SGHDT, CDR2 YYEEEE. The CDR3 sequence: CASSLGDSLHF. CDR3 nucleotides: TGTGCCAGCAGCTTGGGGGACAGTCTCCACTTT.

The CDR3 sequence is CASSSLDRYGTEAFF. As DNA, the CDR3 is TGTGCCAGCAGTTCCCTGGACAGGTACGGCACTGAAGCTTTCTTT. This chain uses TRBV27 with TRBJ1-1; TRBD1 matches at 7 bases. J was trimmed by 4 bases and V by 4 bases; bases with no gene match: 9. The CDR3 is made up of 15 amino acids. Germline V gene data show CDR1 as MNHEY and CDR2 as SMNVEV (reference sequence).

This chain connects TRBV29-1 to TRBJ1-4, with D possibly TRBD1 on 5 matching bases. The germline V gene encodes CDR1 SQVTM and CDR2 ANQGSEA. Trimming stripped 7 bases from V and 5 bases from J, with 14 bases between. This CDR3 has 13 amino acids. The CDR3 coding sequence is TGCAGCGCGGGGAAGGGGCAAAATGAAAAACTGTTTTTT. This translates into CSAGKGQNEKLFF. Full variable domain (rest looked up from reference TRBV29-1 and TRBJ1-4): SAVISQKPSRDICQRGTSLTIQCQVDSQVTMMFWYRQQPGQSLTLIATANQGSEATYESGFVIDKFPISRPNLTFSTLTVSNMSPEDSSIYLCSAGKGQNEKLFFGSGTQLSVL.

This clone was counted a single time. This chain joins TRBV4-2 and TRBJ2-7; tentatively, D is TRBD2 (6 bases). The V gene lost 2 bases and the J gene lost 0 bases, with 11 bases spanning the gap. Germline assignment: CDR1 LGHNA and CDR2 YNFKEQ. The CDR3 has 15 residues. CDR3 region: CASSQNGRDSYEQYF. CDR3 DNA sequence: TGTGCCAGCAGCCAAAATGGGCGGGACTCCTACGAGCAGTACTTC.

J is TRBJ1-2 and V is TRBV6-6; no firm D call. The CDR3 spans 11 residues. With 6 bases removed from V and 2 bases from J, the gap between germline ends came to 4 bases. Germline CDR1 is MNHNY and CDR2 is SVGAGI (reference sequence). The CDR3 region is CASRGNYGYTF. The CDR3 DNA is TGTGCCAGCAGAGGGAACTATGGCTACACCTTC.

The CDR3 is CAIAGTEDSYEQYF. The CDR3 region has the DNA TGTGCCATCGCTGGCACAGAAGACTCCTACGAGCAGTACTTC. J is TRBJ2-7 and V is TRBV10-3; D is uncertain. Per germline, CDR1 ENHRY and CDR2 SYGVKD. The CDR3 consists of 14 residues. Between the trimmed V and J ends, which lost 8 bases and 0 bases, there was a span of 14 bases.

This sequence joins TRBV29-1 and TRBJ2-1, with 12 bases matching TRBD2. CDR3 length: 15 amino acids. Germline CDR1 SQVTM, CDR2 ANQGSEA. With V trimmed by 5 bases and J by 2 bases, 4 bases remained unmatched. The CDR3 loop reads CSVRTSGVAYNEQFF. CDR3 coding DNA: TGCAGCGTTCGGACTAGCGGGGTAGCCTACAATGAGCAGTTCTTC.

This rearrangement joins TRBV6-5 to TRBJ2-1; no clear D gene. The CDR3 is 13 residues long. Trimming cost V 0 bases and J 10 bases, with 10 bases left between them. The germline CDR1 and CDR2 sequences are MNHEY and SVGAGI. CDR3 sequence reads: CASSYSLASEQFF. CDR3 nucleotides: TGTGCCAGCAGTTACTCCTTAGCAAGCGAGCAGTTCTTC.

This CDR3 is CASSVLQVQETQYF. CDR3 in DNA: TGTGCCAGCAGTGTTCTGCAGGTCCAAGAGACCCAGTACTTC. The genes are TRBV2 and TRBJ2-5; D is unresolved. V lost 4 bases and J lost 1, with 10 bases in between. The CDR3 covers 14 residues. Germline-derived CDR1 and CDR2 are SNHLY and FYNNEI.

This chain connects TRBV7-2 to TRBJ2-7; 8 bases are a match to TRBD2. This CDR3 is built from 15 residues. V dropped 3 bases and J dropped 0; count of bases not matched to a gene: 4. Germline-derived CDR1 and CDR2 are SGHTA and FQGNSA. The CDR3 reads CASSLAGGYSYEQYF. CDR3 nucleotides: TGTGCCAGCAGCTTGGCGGGGGGATACTCCTACGAGCAGTACTTC. The whole variable domain, remainder taken from reference TRBV7-2 and TRBJ2-7, is GAGVSQSPSNKVTEKGKDVELRCDPISGHTALYWYRQSLGQGLEFLIYFQGNSAPDKSGLPSDRFSAERTGGSVSTLTIQRTQQEDSAVYLCASSLAGGYSYEQYFGPGTRLTVT.